A single sample gave rise to the 24 T cell receptor beta chains below, sequenced in a study of T-cell memory formation after mild COVID-19. TCRdb fed the 5' RACE reads into MiXCR, producing one record per CDR3 protein. The sample holds 250,000 to 300,000 distinct CDR3 sequences; around 15% are singletons and the top ten take 22%. Specimen: PBMCs or a T cell subset sorted from them (not recorded which). These receptors were obtained from a man between 18 and 35 years old who had mild COVID-19 (a few samples of this study predate the infection). Cell type and time point are not known.

This clonotype occurred a few times. V and J are TRBV6-2 or TRBV6-3 and TRBJ2-7; D is perhaps TRBD2 (5 bases). Trimming removed 2 bases at V and 4 bases at J, with 6 bases between. Germline V gene sequence: CDR1 MNHEY, CDR2 SVGEGT. This CDR3 has 12 amino acids. The CDR3 loop is CASSYGEYEQYF. DNA of the CDR3: TGTGCCAGCAGTTACGGGGAGTACGAGCAGTACTTC.

This clonotype appeared a few times. CDR3 DNA sequence: TGTGCCAGCAGTTACTTGCAGGGAGAGACCCAGTACTTC. Protein product: CASSYLQGETQYF. The J gene is TRBJ2-5, the V gene TRBV6-6; tentatively, D is TRBD1 (5 bases). The length of the CDR3 is 13 residues. Germline V lookup: CDR1 MNHNY, CDR2 SVGAGI (reference sequence). Trimming removed 1 base from V and 4 bases from J, with 7 bases in between.

This clonotype was observed a few times. This chain links TRBV3-1 with TRBJ2-5; 9 positions agree with TRBD2. V was clipped by 4 bases and J by 4 bases; unmatched bases: 7. The CDR3 loop spans 15 amino acids. Germline assignment: CDR1 LGHDT and CDR2 YNNKEL (reference sequence). CDR3 coding DNA: TGTGCCAGCAGCCCCGCTGCGGGGGGGCGAGAGACCCAGTACTTC. Its protein is CASSPAAGGRETQYF.

A few counts support this clonotype. The chain joins TRBV7-2 to TRBJ2-5, with D perhaps being TRBD1 or TRBD2 (7 bases each). V shed 11 bases and J shed 4 bases, with 23 bases lying between them. The CDR3 contains 15 residues. Looked up from germline, CDR1 is SGHTA and CDR2 is FQGNSA. The CDR3 loop reads CASQGGALKGETQYF. CDR3 in DNA: TGTGCCTCGCAGGGGGGGGCCCTCAAGGGAGAGACCCAGTACTTC. The full variable domain, rest sourced from reference TRBV7-2 and TRBJ2-5, is GAGVSQSPSNKVTEKGKDVELRCDPISGHTALYWYRQSLGQGLEFLIYFQGNSAPDKSGLPSDRFSAERTGGSVSTLTIQRTQQEDSAVYLCASQGGALKGETQYFGPGTRLLVL.

The chain links TRBV5-6 to TRBJ2-1; D is undetermined. This CDR3 has 15 amino acids. Germline CDR1 and CDR2: SGHDT and YYEEEE. The V end lost 4 bases, the J end lost 0 bases, and 11 bases lay between the germline ends. The CDR3 reads CASSPRLSSYNEQFF. CDR3 bases: TGTGCCAGCAGCCCTAGGTTGAGCTCCTACAATGAGCAGTTCTTC. Together with reference TRBV5-6 and TRBJ2-1, the CDR3 gives the full variable domain: DAGVTQSPTHLIKTRGQQVTLRCSPKSGHDTVSWYQQALGQGPQFIFQYYEEEERQRGNFPDRFSGHQFPNYSSELNVNALLLGDSALYLCASSPRLSSYNEQFFGPGTRLTVL.

Only a few counts were recorded for this clonotype. CDR3 sequence (DNA): TGTGCCACCAATCGAGCTAACTATGGCTACACCTTC. It specifies CATNRANYGYTF. The chain uses TRBV10-3 and TRBJ1-2; unclear D gene. V was clipped by 10 bases and J by 0 bases, with 9 bases between them. CDR1 and CDR2 (germline): ENHRY, SYGVKD. The CDR3 length is 12 residues.

A few counts support this clonotype. The V call is TRBV7-2, the J call TRBJ1-2; 7 nucleotides line up with TRBD1. Looked up from germline, CDR1 is SGHTA and CDR2 is FQGNSA. This CDR3 region has 15 residues. The V segment lost 5 bases and the J segment 6 bases; nucleotides outside the gene matches: 12. As DNA, the CDR3 is TGTGCCAGCAGCCCAGGGGGTTGGGTTACTAATGGCTACACCTTC. This encodes CASSPGGWVTNGYTF. The variable domain in full, with the rest retrieved from reference TRBV7-2 and TRBJ1-2, is GAGVSQSPSNKVTEKGKDVELRCDPISGHTALYWYRQSLGQGLEFLIYFQGNSAPDKSGLPSDRFSAERTGGSVSTLTIQRTQQEDSAVYLCASSPGGWVTNGYTFGSGTRLTVV.

This clonotype was counted only a few times. The chain carries TRBV20-1 and TRBJ2-7, with D possibly matching TRBD2 (5 bases). CDR1 DFQATT and CDR2 SNEGSKA come from the germline V gene (reference sequence). The CDR3 extends over 13 amino acids. V lost 2 bases and J 3 bases, leaving 11 bases between the germline ends. The CDR3 loop reads CSARSSADYEQYV. The CDR3 DNA sequence: TGCAGTGCTAGAAGTAGCGCGGACTACGAGCAGTACGTC.

V is TRBV14 and J is TRBJ2-3; D uncertain. V was shortened by 1 base and J by 7 bases, with 6 bases between the two germline ends. Germline CDR1 is SGHDN and CDR2 is FVKESK. This CDR3 spans 12 amino acids. Here the CDR3 reads CASSQVRHTQYF. For the CDR3, the DNA is TGTGCCAGCAGCCAAGTAAGACATACGCAGTATTTT.

The genes are TRBV5-1 and TRBJ2-2, with 10 positions matching TRBD2. Unmatched junction bases numbered 13, after V lost 0 bases and J lost 2 bases. Germline V gene sequence: CDR1 SGHRS, CDR2 YFSETQ. The CDR3 totals 20 residues. CDR3 in DNA: TGCGCCAGCAGCTTGGCCCTGACCCTAGCGGGGGAAGCTAACACCGGGGAGCTGTTTTTT. Translating it yields CASSLALTLAGEANTGELFF.

Only a few counts were recorded for this clonotype. CDR3 sequence reads: CATSRDRGRTYEQYF. The CDR3, as DNA: TGTGCCACCAGCAGAGATCGGGGCAGGACATACGAGCAGTACTTC. The J gene is TRBJ2-7, the V gene TRBV15, with D tentatively TRBD1 or TRBD2 (5 bases each). V lost 0 bases to trimming and J lost 4 bases, with 13 bases between them. CDR1 is LNHNV, CDR2 YYDKDF, per germline (reference sequence). This CDR3 comprises 15 residues.

This clonotype has ten or more counts. The chain is built from TRBV4-2 and TRBJ2-5; no definite D call. Germline V gives CDR1 LGHNA, CDR2 YNFKEQ. The CDR3 totals 15 residues. Trimming took off 0 bases at V and 2 bases at J, with 10 bases between the two ends. The CDR3 is CASSQDRPGQETQYF. DNA for the CDR3: TGTGCCAGCAGCCAAGATCGTCCAGGACAAGAGACCCAGTACTTC.

The V gene is TRBV21-1, the J gene TRBJ1-2. TRBV21-1 is given as a pseudogene. The CDR3 extends over 14 amino acids. DNA for the CDR3: TGTGCCAGCAGCAAGGCCCCGATATCCTATGGCTACACCTTC. Its translation: CASSKAPISYGYTF.

To note about this clonotype: The junction does not match germline at one end; this may be a read error. V usage is TRBV5-1 and J usage is TRBJ2-1; tentative D call: TRBD2 (6 bases). Germline CDR1 and CDR2: SGHRS and YFSETQ. CDR3 length: 15 residues. CDR3 residues: CASSLARAEGGTSVF. CDR3 bases: TGCGCCAGCAGCTTGGCCAGGGCAGAAGGAGGGACTTCCGTCTTC. Complete variable domain (other parts from reference TRBV5-1 and TRBJ2-1): KAGVTQTPRYLIKTRGQQVTLSCSPISGHRSVSWYQQTPGQGLQFLFEYFSETQRNKGNFPGRFSGRQFSNSRSEMNVSTLELGDSALYLCASSLARAEGGTSVFGPGTRLTVL.

This clonotype was counted at least ten times. V and J are TRBV5-5 and TRBJ1-1; D possibly corresponds to TRBD1 (6 bases). The CDR3 sequence is 15 residues long. The ends were cut back, 4 bases at V and 5 bases at J, with 18 bases in the middle. The germline gives CDR1 SGHKS, CDR2 YYEKEE (reference sequence). The CDR3 spells CASSPATGSITEAFF. DNA of the CDR3: TGTGCCAGCAGCCCCGCGACAGGTTCTATTACTGAAGCTTTCTTT.

This clonotype was picked up a small number of times. The chain employs TRBV29-1 and TRBJ1-1; D is unclear. Germline loops: CDR1 SQVTM, CDR2 ANQGSEA. Trimming pared 4 bases from V and 4 bases from J, leaving 16 bases between. The CDR3 is 14 amino acids. CDR3 nucleotides: TGCAGCGTTGTGACAAATATGTTGAGCACTGAAGCTTTCTTT. Protein: CSVVTNMLSTEAFF.

This clonotype was seen a single time. The chain couples TRBV5-1 to TRBJ1-6; the D gene is possibly TRBD1 (5 bases). The length of the CDR3 is 15 residues. Germline assignment: CDR1 SGHRS and CDR2 YFSETQ. Trimming shortened V by 0 bases and J by 6 bases, and 10 bases separated the two germline ends. CDR3 sequence reads: CASSLEGLSNSPLHF. The CDR3 DNA reads TGCGCCAGCAGCTTGGAGGGACTTTCTAATTCACCCCTCCACTTT.

In its sample, this clonotype was seen a few times. The CDR3 bases are TGTGCCACCAGTGACCGCTTCGAGGGAGGTACGCAGTATTTT. Translating gives CATSDRFEGGTQYF. The chain couples TRBV24-1 to TRBJ2-3; TRBD2 is a possible D gene (6 bases). The V end lost 4 bases, the J end lost 8 bases, and 15 bases lay between the germline ends. The V gene's germline CDR1 is KGHDR and CDR2 SFDVKD. This CDR3 spans 14 amino acids.

This clonotype was seen at least ten times. The chain carries TRBV7-2 and TRBJ2-5, with 7 bases matching TRBD1. The CDR3 runs 13 residues. The germline V gene encodes CDR1 SGHTA and CDR2 FQGNSA. V lost 6 bases to trimming and J lost 1 base; unmatched junction nucleotides: 2. The CDR3 DNA reads TGTGCCAGCAGTCGGGACAGCCAAGAGACCCAGTACTTC. Amino acids: CASSRDSQETQYF.

The rearrangement joins TRBV2 to TRBJ1-1; D may be TRBD1 (6 bases). The germline V gene has CDR1 SNHLY and CDR2 FYNNEI. This CDR3 has 15 residues. V gave up 6 bases and J gave up 0 bases, with 14 bases separating them. The DNA for the CDR3 is TGTGCCAGCAGATACACGGGACACTTGAACACTGAAGCTTTCTTT. Encoded protein: CASRYTGHLNTEAFF. The whole variable domain, filled in from reference TRBV2 and TRBJ1-1, reads EPEVTQTPSHQVTQMGQEVILRCVPISNHLYFYWYRQILGQKVEFLVSFYNNEISEKSEIFDDQFSVERPDGSNFTLKIRSTKLEDSAMYFCASRYTGHLNTEAFFGQGTRLTVV.

The rearrangement uses TRBV9 and TRBJ2-3; tentative D call: TRBD1 (6 bases). The germline V gene encodes CDR1 SGDLS and CDR2 YYNGEE. The CDR3 spans 15 residues. The germline V and J ends were trimmed by 0 bases and 2 bases, with 10 bases remaining between them. CDR3 nucleotides: TGTGCCAGCAGCGTAGGACAGGCCCACACAGATACGCAGTATTTT. Translated, it gives CASSVGQAHTDTQYF.

This clonotype was detected many times. The chain couples TRBV5-1 to TRBJ2-3; no definite D call. V gave up 4 bases and J gave up 1 base, with 7 bases separating them. The CDR3 contains 13 residues. Per germline, CDR1 SGHRS and CDR2 YFSETQ. CDR3 nucleotide sequence: TGCGCCAGCAGCGGACGGGGCACAGATACGCAGTATTTT. Protein sequence: CASSGRGTDTQYF.

The CDR3 is CASSLGAGNRGDQPQHF. The CDR3 nucleotides are TGTGCCAGCAGCTTAGGGGCAGGGAATCGGGGGGATCAGCCCCAGCATTTT. This chain connects TRBV7-2 to TRBJ1-5, with D possibly matching TRBD1 (5 bases). Trimming removed 1 base from V and 5 bases from J, with 18 bases in between. The length of the CDR3 is 17 residues. Germline V lookup: CDR1 SGHTA, CDR2 FQGNSA.

The genes are TRBV5-1 and TRBJ2-5; TRBD2 is a possible D gene (6 bases). The CDR3 spans 14 residues. In germline, CDR1 is SGHRS, CDR2 YFSETQ. V was pared by 2 bases and J by 5 bases, with 13 bases between. CDR3 in DNA: TGCGCCAGCAGCTTCGGAGGGATCGGGGAGACCCAGTACTTC. Protein product: CASSFGGIGETQYF.